A selection of T cell receptor beta chains follows, all from one sample in a study of OX40 agonist ivuxolimab in advanced cancers. Sequencing was performed with immunoSEQ multiplex PCR; in TCRdb, only in-frame clones are kept and a portion is missing. Among roughly 61,000 clones listed, just over 90% were seen once. Specimen: CD4+ or CD8+ T cells sorted from blood, collected in a trial of the OX40 agonist ivuxolimab. These receptors came from an adult with an advanced solid tumor such as melanoma, head and neck, liver or kidney cancer. CDR3s include the opening cysteine and the closing phenylalanine or tryptophan. Fields, in order: CDR3 DNA, CDR3 protein, CDR3 length, clone size, J gene, D gene, V gene. D genes are given only for firm matches. Size is omitted from some rows. Given values are once, few, many or a class for expanded clones.

CDR3nt: TGTGCCAGCAGTGGGACAGACCCTCTCTCCTATAATTCACCCCTCCACTTT
CDR3aa: CASSGTDPLSYNSPLHF
len: 17
abundance: -
j_gene: TRBJ1-6
d_gene: TRBD1
v_gene: TRBV5-6

CDR3nt: TGCAGCGTTTTCGGAGGTAGCTCTGGGGCCAACGTCCTGACTTTC
CDR3aa: CSVFGGSSGANVLTF
len: 15
abundance: -
j_gene: TRBJ2-6
d_gene: -
v_gene: TRBV29-1

CDR3nt: TGTGCCAGCAGCCACCGGGACAGGGTCCACAATGAGCAGTTCTTC
CDR3aa: CASSHRDRVHNEQFF
len: 15
abundance: many
j_gene: TRBJ2-1
d_gene: TRBD1
v_gene: TRBV7-2

CDR3nt: TGTGCCAGTAGTATAGAAGGGCAGTTCTATAATTCACCCCTCCACTTT
CDR3aa: CASSIEGQFYNSPLHF
len: 16
abundance: -
j_gene: TRBJ1-6
d_gene: -
v_gene: TRBV19

CDR3nt: TGTGCCAGCAGTCCCCGAACAGGGGGCATTTATGGCTACACCTTC
CDR3aa: CASSPRTGGIYGYTF
len: 15
abundance: -
j_gene: TRBJ1-2
d_gene: TRBD1
v_gene: TRBV27

CDR3nt: TGTGCCAGCAGCTTGTTGGGAGATACGCAGTATTTT
CDR3aa: CASSLLGDTQYF
len: 12
abundance: -
j_gene: TRBJ2-3
d_gene: -
v_gene: TRBV5-6

CDR3nt: TGTGCCAGTAGTATGACAGCGAAAACCTACGAGCAGTACTTC
CDR3aa: CASSMTAKTYEQYF
len: 14
abundance: -
j_gene: TRBJ2-7
d_gene: -
v_gene: TRBV19

CDR3nt: TGTGCCAGCAGTGAATATGGCTACACCTTC
CDR3aa: CASSEYGYTF
len: 10
abundance: -
j_gene: TRBJ1-2
d_gene: -
v_gene: TRBV6-1

CDR3nt: TGTGCCAGCAGTCCCCAAATGGAACCCTACGAGCAGTACTTC
CDR3aa: CASSPQMEPYEQYF
len: 14
abundance: once
j_gene: TRBJ2-7
d_gene: -
v_gene: TRBV13

CDR3nt: TGTGCCAGCAGTTTAAACCACTTCACCGAGCAGTTCTTC
CDR3aa: CASSLNHFTEQFF
len: 13
abundance: -
j_gene: TRBJ2-1
d_gene: -
v_gene: TRBV27

CDR3nt: TGTGCCAGCAGCTTCGGACTAGCAACCGAGCAGTACTTC
CDR3aa: CASSFGLATEQYF
len: 13
abundance: -
j_gene: TRBJ2-7
d_gene: TRBD2
v_gene: TRBV11-3

CDR3nt: TGTGCCAGCAGCTTGGAAGGGTCAGGAAACACCATATATTTT
CDR3aa: CASSLEGSGNTIYF
len: 14
abundance: -
j_gene: TRBJ1-3
d_gene: -
v_gene: TRBV5-5

CDR3nt: TGTGCCAGCAGCTTGGGACCCACAGGGGCACTCTATGGCTACACCTTC
CDR3aa: CASSLGPTGALYGYTF
len: 16
abundance: -
j_gene: TRBJ1-2
d_gene: TRBD1
v_gene: TRBV7-9

CDR3nt: TGTGCCATCAGCAGTCTAGCGGTGTTAGTACCAGATACGCAGTATTTT
CDR3aa: CAISSLAVLVPDTQYF
len: 16
abundance: -
j_gene: TRBJ2-3
d_gene: TRBD2
v_gene: TRBV10-3

CDR3nt: TGTGCCAGCAGCCAAGCCCCTAGTGCGGGGGAGGAGACCCAGTACTTC
CDR3aa: CASSQAPSAGEETQYF
len: 16
abundance: -
j_gene: TRBJ2-5
d_gene: TRBD2
v_gene: TRBV14

CDR3nt: TGTGCCAGCAGCCCCTCCCTAGGGCCTCTCAGCACAGATACGCAGTATTTT
CDR3aa: CASSPSLGPLSTDTQYF
len: 17
abundance: -
j_gene: TRBJ2-3
d_gene: -
v_gene: TRBV5-6

CDR3nt: TGTGCCAGCAGCTTAGCGCAGGGAGGGGGGAGCTCTAATGAAAAACTGTTTTTT
CDR3aa: CASSLAQGGGSSNEKLFF
len: 18
abundance: -
j_gene: TRBJ1-4
d_gene: -
v_gene: TRBV7-9

CDR3nt: TGCGCCAGCAGCCCCAGGGGGGAGACCCAGTACTTC
CDR3aa: CASSPRGETQYF
len: 12
abundance: -
j_gene: TRBJ2-5
d_gene: TRBD1
v_gene: TRBV4-1

CDR3nt: TGTGCCTGGGGCCCCCCGGGGCCGGGGGCCATCACTGAAGCTTTCTTT
CDR3aa: CAWGPPGPGAITEAFF
len: 16
abundance: once
j_gene: TRBJ1-1
d_gene: -
v_gene: TRBV30

CDR3nt: TGTGCCAGCAGTCCCCCCGGGGGCATAGCCACAGATACGCAGTATTTT
CDR3aa: CASSPPGGIATDTQYF
len: 16
abundance: -
j_gene: TRBJ2-3
d_gene: -
v_gene: TRBV6-6

CDR3nt: TGTGCCAGCAGCTTAGTTCTGGGCGGGGAGCTGTTTTTT
CDR3aa: CASSLVLGGELFF
len: 13
abundance: once
j_gene: TRBJ2-2
d_gene: -
v_gene: TRBV7-9

CDR3nt: TGTGCCAGCAGCCCCCTATCCTACGAGCAGTACTTC
CDR3aa: CASSPLSYEQYF
len: 12
abundance: -
j_gene: TRBJ2-7
d_gene: -
v_gene: TRBV7-2

CDR3nt: TGTGCCAGCAGCCGGGACAGGGGTTACGAGCAGTACTTC
CDR3aa: CASSRDRGYEQYF
len: 13
abundance: -
j_gene: TRBJ2-7
d_gene: TRBD1
v_gene: TRBV27

CDR3nt: TGTGCCAGCAGCCGAACTCGTGACCAAAGCGAGACCCAGTACTTC
CDR3aa: CASSRTRDQSETQYF
len: 15
abundance: -
j_gene: TRBJ2-5
d_gene: -
v_gene: TRBV14

CDR3nt: TGTGCCAGCAGCACTGCCGTCAGGAAGGCTGAAGCTTTCTTT
CDR3aa: CASSTAVRKAEAFF
len: 14
abundance: -
j_gene: TRBJ1-1
d_gene: -
v_gene: TRBV5-6

CDR3nt: TGTGCCAGCAGCTTAGAGCCCCCGGGTGGGGGGCGAGAGACCCAGTACTTC
CDR3aa: CASSLEPPGGGRETQYF
len: 17
abundance: -
j_gene: TRBJ2-5
d_gene: -
v_gene: TRBV13

CDR3nt: TGTGCCAGTAGTAGAGGGGTGAACACTGAAGCTTTCTTT
CDR3aa: CASSRGVNTEAFF
len: 13
abundance: few
j_gene: TRBJ1-1
d_gene: -
v_gene: TRBV19

CDR3nt: TGTGCCACCAGCGAGAGAGGCGGGACTGATACGCAGTATTTT
CDR3aa: CATSERGGTDTQYF
len: 14
abundance: -
j_gene: TRBJ2-3
d_gene: -
v_gene: TRBV15

CDR3nt: TGCGCCAGCAGCTGGACAGGGGCTGACGGCTACACCTTC
CDR3aa: CASSWTGADGYTF
len: 13
abundance: -
j_gene: TRBJ1-2
d_gene: TRBD1
v_gene: TRBV5-1

CDR3nt: TGTGCCTCCCGGACAGGGTTCTACAATGAGCAGTTCTTC
CDR3aa: CASRTGFYNEQFF
len: 13
abundance: -
j_gene: TRBJ2-1
d_gene: TRBD1
v_gene: TRBV30

CDR3nt: TGCGCCAGCAGCCAAGTTTCCGCCGAGACCATGGGGGACACTGAAGCTTTCTTT
CDR3aa: CASSQVSAETMGDTEAFF
len: 18
abundance: -
j_gene: TRBJ1-1
d_gene: -
v_gene: TRBV4-1

CDR3nt: TGTGCCAGCAGTGAGTCAGACCGGGACTACTACCTTCTACCGTACTTC
CDR3aa: CASSESDRDYYLLPYF
len: 16
abundance: few
j_gene: TRBJ2-7
d_gene: TRBD2
v_gene: TRBV6-1

CDR3nt: TGTGCCAGCTCACCACTAGCGGGGAGCACAGATACGCAGTATTTT
CDR3aa: CASSPLAGSTDTQYF
len: 15
abundance: -
j_gene: TRBJ2-3
d_gene: TRBD2
v_gene: TRBV18

CDR3nt: TGTGCCAGCAGTTACGTTGACAGGGCCGATGAGCAGTTCTTC
CDR3aa: CASSYVDRADEQFF
len: 14
abundance: once
j_gene: TRBJ2-1
d_gene: TRBD1
v_gene: TRBV6-5

CDR3nt: TGTGCCAGCAGCTCCGGCGGGGATACGCAGTATTTT
CDR3aa: CASSSGGDTQYF
len: 12
abundance: -
j_gene: TRBJ2-3
d_gene: -
v_gene: TRBV28

CDR3nt: TGTGCCAGCAGTTACTTTACTTCGGCCGGGGAGCTGTTTTTT
CDR3aa: CASSYFTSAGELFF
len: 14
abundance: -
j_gene: TRBJ2-2
d_gene: -
v_gene: TRBV6-5

CDR3nt: TGTGCCAGCAGCTTAGGGGGACAGGGCTACTACAATGAGCAGTTCTTC
CDR3aa: CASSLGGQGYYNEQFF
len: 16
abundance: -
j_gene: TRBJ2-1
d_gene: TRBD1
v_gene: TRBV7-6

CDR3nt: TGTGCCAGTAGTTTGTCCGTTAGCTCTGGAAACACCATATATTTT
CDR3aa: CASSLSVSSGNTIYF
len: 15
abundance: -
j_gene: TRBJ1-3
d_gene: -
v_gene: TRBV19

CDR3nt: TGTGCCAGCAACCCCTACTCTGGAAACACCATATATTTT
CDR3aa: CASNPYSGNTIYF
len: 13
abundance: once
j_gene: TRBJ1-3
d_gene: -
v_gene: TRBV5-6

CDR3nt: TGTGCCAGCAGCCCCCGGGACAGGGGACCAGATACGCAGTATTTT
CDR3aa: CASSPRDRGPDTQYF
len: 15
abundance: -
j_gene: TRBJ2-3
d_gene: TRBD1
v_gene: TRBV13

CDR3nt: TGTGCCAGCAGCCAAGGGAGTAGCGGGGGGGAGGGCACAGATACGCAGTATTTT
CDR3aa: CASSQGSSGGEGTDTQYF
len: 18
abundance: -
j_gene: TRBJ2-3
d_gene: TRBD2
v_gene: TRBV4-2

CDR3nt: TGTGCCAGCAGTATGGTCATGAGCTCCTACGAGCAGTACTTC
CDR3aa: CASSMVMSSYEQYF
len: 14
abundance: -
j_gene: TRBJ2-7
d_gene: -
v_gene: TRBV13

CDR3nt: TGTGCCAGCAGACCAGCGGGGGACCTAGAACCTTCGGAGACCCAGTACTTC
CDR3aa: CASRPAGDLEPSETQYF
len: 17
abundance: -
j_gene: TRBJ2-5
d_gene: TRBD2
v_gene: TRBV28

CDR3nt: TGCAGCGTTGAAGATAATGACGGCTATGGCTACACCTTC
CDR3aa: CSVEDNDGYGYTF
len: 13
abundance: few
j_gene: TRBJ1-2
d_gene: -
v_gene: TRBV29-1

CDR3nt: TGCGCCAGCAGTTACGGCGGGGGCGCGGGGGAGGACTACACCTTC
CDR3aa: CASSYGGGAGEDYTF
len: 15
abundance: -
j_gene: TRBJ1-2
d_gene: -
v_gene: TRBV6-5

CDR3nt: TGTGCCAGCAGCGTAAACTCTAGGGTAGTCACAGATACGCAGTATTTT
CDR3aa: CASSVNSRVVTDTQYF
len: 16
abundance: -
j_gene: TRBJ2-3
d_gene: -
v_gene: TRBV9

CDR3nt: TGTGCCAGCAGCATGAGACCCATCCAGAGCTCCTACAATGAGCAGTTCTTC
CDR3aa: CASSMRPIQSSYNEQFF
len: 17
abundance: -
j_gene: TRBJ2-1
d_gene: -
v_gene: TRBV9

CDR3nt: TGTGCCAGCAGTTTTGGGGGATACACCGGGGAGCTGTTTTTT
CDR3aa: CASSFGGYTGELFF
len: 14
abundance: -
j_gene: TRBJ2-2
d_gene: -
v_gene: TRBV27

CDR3nt: TGTGCCAGCAGGCCCGGTTTCTCCTACGAGCAGTACTTC
CDR3aa: CASRPGFSYEQYF
len: 13
abundance: -
j_gene: TRBJ2-7
d_gene: -
v_gene: TRBV7-8

CDR3nt: TGTGCCAGCAGCTCGCACAGGGTCAGTCAGCCCCAGCATTTT
CDR3aa: CASSSHRVSQPQHF
len: 14
abundance: -
j_gene: TRBJ1-5
d_gene: -
v_gene: TRBV11-2

CDR3nt: TGTGCCAGCAGTTACACAGGGGTCTACAATCAGCCCCAGCATTTT
CDR3aa: CASSYTGVYNQPQHF
len: 15
abundance: -
j_gene: TRBJ1-5
d_gene: TRBD1
v_gene: TRBV6-5

CDR3nt: TGTGCCAGCAGTTACAGGCTTCCCTACGAGCAGTACTTC
CDR3aa: CASSYRLPYEQYF
len: 13
abundance: -
j_gene: TRBJ2-7
d_gene: -
v_gene: TRBV6-5

CDR3nt: TGTGCCAGCAGCCCGCGGGACGGAATCTACAACTCTGGGGCCAACGTCCTGACTTTC
CDR3aa: CASSPRDGIYNSGANVLTF
len: 19
abundance: -
j_gene: TRBJ2-6
d_gene: -
v_gene: TRBV7-6

CDR3nt: TGTGCCAGCAGTATACCTAGCAATCAGCCCCAGCATTTT
CDR3aa: CASSIPSNQPQHF
len: 13
abundance: -
j_gene: TRBJ1-5
d_gene: -
v_gene: TRBV6-5

CDR3nt: TGTGCCAGCAGTTACGGTGCGGACTACGAGCAGTACTTC
CDR3aa: CASSYGADYEQYF
len: 13
abundance: once
j_gene: TRBJ2-7
d_gene: -
v_gene: TRBV6-5